This T cell receptor (beta chain) derives from a study of blood T cell repertoires in COVID-19. The overall study: Donors in the United States, Italy and Spain gave samples during acute or convalescent COVID-19. PBMCs, B-cell-depleted T cells, or T cells were the source of the cDNA or gDNA that made up the material.

Germline loops: CDR1 SGHRS, CDR2 YFSETQ. The V gene end was trimmed by 6 bases and the J gene end by 2 bases; junction bases not matched to a gene: 10. The CDR3 contains 16 residues. Original processing methods: Counts of nucleated cells, estimated from reference gene primer amplification, were obtained. Assay used: immunoSEQ multiplex PCR; TCRdb lists only in-frame clones, some missing. That table is the source of V, J and clone size, and D and trimming were worked out from the DNA. The table has approximately 160,000 clones, 80% to 85% seen once. The chain links TRBV5-1 to TRBJ2-5, with 10 bases aligning to TRBD2. Sequencing was done on a sample of peripheral blood. This clonotype originated in a man between 18 and 29 years old with active or convalescent COVID-19. The CDR3 DNA follows: TGCGCCAGCAACTATTTGTCTAGCGGGGGACAAGAGACCCAGTACTTC. Translating it yields CASNYLSSGGQETQYF.